Shown below are 8 T cell receptor beta chains from a single sample sequenced in a study of cytomegalovirus exposure and HLA in healthy donors. The PCR had 60 Vbeta and 13 Jbeta primers. The method was immunoSEQ multiplex PCR; TCRdb's version includes in-frame clones alone and lacks a portion of them. The repertoire holds a few hundred thousand clones, with about nine tenths as singletons. The sample was PBMCs. All receptors come from a girl aged 2 to 9 in good health and CMV-seronegative.

The gene calls are TRBV6-5 and TRBJ2-7, with 8 bases aligning to TRBD2. Germline CDR1 reads MNHEY; CDR2 reads SVGAGI. Trimming at V came to 7 bases and at J to 3 bases, leaving 8 bases not matched to a gene. This CDR3 comprises 14 residues. The CDR3 spells CASTLSGNFYEQYF. The CDR3 DNA is TGTGCCAGCACCCTTAGCGGGAATTTCTACGAGCAGTACTTC.

A few counts support this clone. The chain employs TRBV15 and TRBJ1-2; D is uncertain. V was pared by 1 base and J by 8 bases, with 8 bases between. The CDR3 sequence is 12 residues long. Germline CDR1 reads LNHNV; CDR2 reads YYDKDF (reference sequence). CDR3: CATSRVRSGYTF. The CDR3 nucleotides are TGTGCCACCAGCAGAGTGCGGTCGGGCTACACCTTC.

The J gene is TRBJ1-2, the V gene TRBV12-5; a weak D match, TRBD1 (5 bases). Germline lookup yields CDR1 LGHNT and CDR2 FRNRAP. V dropped 0 bases and J dropped 8 bases, with 19 bases sitting between them. This CDR3 spans 16 amino acids. CDR3 coding DNA: TGTGCTAGTGGTTTGGTACTTGGCAGGGCAGATCTCGGCTACACCTTC. This codes for CASGLVLGRADLGYTF.

The chain recombines TRBV27 with TRBJ2-1; D is ambiguous. Per the germline V gene, CDR1 is MNHEY and CDR2 is SMNVEV (reference sequence). Trimming shortened V by 6 bases and J by 1 base, and 10 bases separated the two germline ends. The CDR3 spans 14 residues. CDR3 in amino acids: CASSPVSSYNEQFF. CDR3 DNA: TGTGCCAGCAGCCCTGTGAGTTCCTACAATGAGCAGTTCTTC.

The rearrangement uses TRBV5-6 and TRBJ2-7, with D perhaps TRBD1 (5 bases). Trimming cost V 4 bases and J 2 bases, with 19 bases left between them. The CDR3 consists of 16 residues. In germline, CDR1 is SGHDT, CDR2 YYEEEE. The CDR3 DNA reads TGTGCCAGCAGCGCTACCCAGGGTGGGCCCACCTACGAGCAGTACTTC. It codes for CASSATQGGPTYEQYF.

J is TRBJ1-1 and V is TRBV19, with D unclear. Trimming pared 6 bases from V and 2 bases from J, leaving 7 bases between. The CDR3 consists of 12 residues. The germline V gene has CDR1 LNHDA and CDR2 SQIVND (reference sequence). This CDR3 reads CASSRFNTEAFF. CDR3 DNA sequence: TGTGCCAGTAGCAGGTTCAACACTGAAGCTTTCTTT. The whole variable domain, filled in from reference TRBV19 and TRBJ1-1, reads DGGITQSPKYLFRKEGQNVTLSCEQNLNHDAMYWYRQDPGQGLRLIYYSQIVNDFQKGDIAEGYSVSREKKESFPLTVTSAQKNPTAFYLCASSRFNTEAFFGQGTRLTVV.

The chain is built from TRBV4-1 and TRBJ2-7, with 8 bases identical to TRBD2. Germline values: CDR1 MGHRA, CDR2 YSYEKL. This CDR3 is built from 12 residues. With V trimmed by 4 bases and J by 7 bases, 3 bases remained unmatched. The CDR3 spells CASSLTGGEQYF. The DNA of the CDR3 is TGCGCCAGCAGCCTCACGGGAGGGGAGCAGTACTTC.

The chain links TRBV19 to TRBJ2-6, with TRBD1 as a possible D gene (5 bases). This CDR3 has 18 amino acids. With 6 bases removed from V and 0 bases from J, the gap between germline ends came to 18 bases. The germline CDR1 and CDR2 sequences are LNHDA and SQIVND (reference sequence). CDR3 amino acids: CASSPKGHGPSGANVLTF. CDR3 nucleotide sequence: TGTGCCAGTAGCCCCAAGGGGCACGGACCCTCTGGGGCCAACGTCCTGACTTTC.